A single sample is the source of the 10 T cell receptor beta chains below, sequenced in a study of CD8 T cells in ankylosing spondylitis (dated by TCRdb to the late 2010s). To prepare the library, 5' RACE was applied. Sequenced using an Illumina HiSeq 2500. Clones were called with MiXCR by TCRdb after fastp trimmed the public reads at Q25, and only in-frame beta chains were retained. Every CDR3 protein is listed once, alongside the most common genes and DNA of its rows. Present in this sample are about 240,000 distinct CDR3 sequences, roughly 8.6% of which were seen just once. Around 6.8% of the sample goes to the ten largest clones. Sequencing input: blood, either unsorted or a sorted T cell fraction (not recorded which). These receptors came from a male donor with ankylosing spondylitis or in good health (not recorded which).

This clonotype showed up many times. The V and J genes are TRBV7-2 and TRBJ2-3; 7 bases map to TRBD1. V lost 6 bases, J lost 3 bases, and 9 bases stayed unmatched. The CDR3 is 15 amino acids. CDR1 and CDR2 from the germline V gene are SGHTA and FQGNSA. CDR3 nucleotide sequence: TGTGCCAGCAGGTTCGTGACAGGGTCGACAGATACGCAGTATTTT. Translating gives CASRFVTGSTDTQYF.

This clonotype was seen many times. This chain joins TRBV20-1 and TRBJ1-4, with 8 bases fitting TRBD1. CDR3 size: 14 residues. Looked up from germline, CDR1 is DFQATT and CDR2 is SNEGSKA (reference sequence). The J segment lost 7 bases and the V segment lost 3 bases, leaving 7 bases of the junction unmatched. The CDR3 bases are TGCAGTGCTAGCGCAGGGGGCGGCGGTGAAAAACTGTTTTTT. Encoded protein: CSASAGGGGEKLFF.

This clonotype occurred many times. In DNA form, the CDR3 reads TGTGCCAGCAGCTTAGCGGACAGTTCAAGGGGTCAGCCCCAGCATTTT. Amino acids: CASSLADSSRGQPQHF. The chain has TRBV7-2 and TRBJ1-5; weak D call: TRBD1 (6 bases). V shed 0 bases and J shed 6 bases, with 15 bases lying between them. The germline CDR1 and CDR2 sequences are SGHTA and FQGNSA. The CDR3 consists of 16 residues.

The sample holds many counts of this clonotype. The CDR3 loop reads CASSLLEFF. The DNA of the CDR3 is TGTGCCAGCAGCCTCCTGGAGTTCTTC. This chain uses TRBV7-9 with TRBJ2-1; unclear D gene. The CDR3 has 9 amino acids. Germline V gene data show CDR1 as SEHNR and CDR2 as FQNEAQ (reference sequence). V lost 5 bases, J lost 14 bases, and 7 bases lay in between.

This clonotype was seen repeatedly, ten times or more. J is TRBJ1-2 and V is TRBV27, with TRBD1 as a possible D gene (6 bases). The CDR3 is 13 amino acids. Germline CDR1 and CDR2: MNHEY and SMNVEV (reference sequence). Trimming pared 4 bases from V and 4 bases from J, leaving 10 bases between. CDR3 sequence: CASSSGATYGYTF. The CDR3 nucleotides are TGTGCCAGCAGTTCAGGGGCTACCTATGGCTACACCTTC.

The J gene is TRBJ2-5, the V gene TRBV4-3; 9 bases align to TRBD2. Germline CDR1 LGHNA, CDR2 YSLEER. CDR3 size: 18 residues. The V gene end was trimmed by 0 bases and the J gene end by 0 bases; junction bases not matched to a gene: 8. The chain's CDR3 is CASSQEIAGAGYQETQYF. The CDR3 region has the DNA TGCGCCAGCAGCCAAGAGATAGCGGGAGCGGGGTACCAAGAGACCCAGTACTTC.

This clonotype came up many times. The V call is TRBV4-1, the J call TRBJ2-7, with 7 bases identical to TRBD2. The ends lost 0 bases at V and 1 base at J; junction bases unmatched: 3. This CDR3 contains 15 residues. CDR1 and CDR2 from the germline V gene are MGHRA and YSYEKL. The CDR3 sequence: CASSQDTGRSYEQYF. The CDR3 nucleotides read TGCGCCAGCAGCCAAGACACCGGGAGGTCCTACGAGCAGTACTTC.

This clonotype was observed many times. The rearrangement uses TRBV9 and TRBJ1-1, with D possibly matching TRBD1 (6 bases). Deletions cut 0 bases from V and 0 bases from J, with 9 bases between. This CDR3 is 15 amino acids long. Germline-derived CDR1 and CDR2 are SGDLS and YYNGEE. CDR3 in amino acids: CASSVEGDMNTEAFF. CDR3 nucleotide sequence: TGTGCCAGCAGCGTAGAGGGGGACATGAACACTGAAGCTTTCTTT.

This chain connects TRBV29-1 to TRBJ2-4, with D perhaps matching TRBD1 (5 bases). Trimming cost V 4 bases and J 5 bases, with 9 bases left between them. This CDR3 contains 12 residues. CDR1 is SQVTM, CDR2 ANQGSEA, per germline. The CDR3 DNA reads TGCAGCGTTGTTCAGGGTCAAAACATTCAGTACTTC. This encodes CSVVQGQNIQYF. Full variable domain (outside the CDR3, taken from reference TRBV29-1 and TRBJ2-4): SAVISQKPSRDICQRGTSLTIQCQVDSQVTMMFWYRQQPGQSLTLIATANQGSEATYESGFVIDKFPISRPNLTFSTLTVSNMSPEDSSIYLCSVVQGQNIQYFGAGTRLSVL.

The table lists this clonotype with many counts. This sequence joins TRBV5-1 and TRBJ2-5, with D unresolved. This CDR3 is 14 amino acids long. Germline lookup yields CDR1 SGHRS and CDR2 YFSETQ. The germline V and J ends were trimmed by 0 bases and 0 bases, with 6 bases remaining between them. The CDR3 nucleotides are TGCGCCAGCAGCTTGGAGTGGTACCAAGAGACCCAGTACTTC. The encoded protein is CASSLEWYQETQYF.